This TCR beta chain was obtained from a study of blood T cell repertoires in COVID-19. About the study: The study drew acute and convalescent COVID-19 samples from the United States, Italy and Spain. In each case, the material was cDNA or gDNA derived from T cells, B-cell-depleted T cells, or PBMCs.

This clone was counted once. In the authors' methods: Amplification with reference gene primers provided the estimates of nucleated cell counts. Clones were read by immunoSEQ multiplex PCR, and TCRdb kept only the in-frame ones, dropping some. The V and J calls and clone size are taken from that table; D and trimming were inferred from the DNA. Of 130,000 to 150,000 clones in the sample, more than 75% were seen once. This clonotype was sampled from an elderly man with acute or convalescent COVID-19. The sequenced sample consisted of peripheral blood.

CDR3: CASSAGWLQFF. DNA of the CDR3: TGTGCCAGCAGCGCGGGATGGTTGCAGTTCTTC. The chain links TRBV9 to TRBJ2-1; a weak D match, TRBD2 (5 bases). Between the trimmed V and J ends, which lost 3 bases and 12 bases, there was a span of 10 bases. This CDR3 contains 11 residues. Germline CDR1 and CDR2: SGDLS and YYNGEE.